This T cell receptor beta chain was identified in a study of cytomegalovirus exposure and HLA in healthy donors. General study results and limits: Some TCR beta chains (approximately 180 of them) were listed as cytomegalovirus-associated. At a 0.05 false discovery rate, a later analysis found around 15,000 TCR beta sequences to be associated with HLA alleles.

Comments on this clone: The antigen remains undetermined.

PCR used 60 Vbeta primers and 13 Jbeta primers. The table came from immunoSEQ multiplex PCR; TCRdb's copy has only in-frame clones and leaves some out. This sample yields 160,000 or so clones, of which around 80% are seen a single time; around 5.7% belongs to the top ten. CDR1 is MNHEY, CDR2 SMNVEV, per germline (reference sequence). Trimming stripped 8 bases from V and 2 bases from J, with 7 bases between. The CDR3 runs 11 residues. The clonotype was recovered from a man aged 40-49 years in good health and CMV-seronegative. The sequencing sample was made of PBMCs. The chain recombines TRBV27 with TRBJ2-7, with D uncertain. The CDR3 sequence is CASGPTYEQYF. As DNA, the CDR3 is TGTGCCAGCGGGCCGACCTACGAGCAGTACTTC.